This entry lists 30 T cell receptor beta chains sequenced from one sample in a study of OX40 agonist ivuxolimab in advanced cancers. The assay was immunoSEQ multiplex PCR, and TCRdb's table has in-frame clones only and misses some. This sample has roughly 90,000 clones, with approximately 90% found just once. The sequenced sample was CD4+ or CD8+ T cells sorted from blood, obtained in a trial of the OX40 agonist ivuxolimab. The receptors here all came from an adult with an advanced solid tumor such as melanoma, head and neck, liver or kidney cancer.

The chain combines TRBV28 with TRBJ2-7; TRBD1 aligns across 10 bases. The V gene's germline CDR1 is MDHEN and CDR2 SYDVKM. V was clipped by 6 bases and J by 1 base; unmatched bases: 3. This CDR3 has 14 amino acids. The CDR3 is CASRRTGGSYEQYF. DNA of the CDR3: TGTGCCAGCAGGCGGACAGGGGGATCCTACGAGCAGTACTTC.

This chain uses TRBV15 with TRBJ1-3; TRBD1 agrees at 7 bases. CDR1 LNHNV and CDR2 YYDKDF come from the germline V gene (reference sequence). The trim removed 4 bases at V and 3 bases at J, leaving 6 bases unmatched. The CDR3 is 15 amino acids. The CDR3 protein is CATSTGRTGGNTIYF. The CDR3 nucleotides are TGTGCCACCAGCACCGGGAGGACAGGTGGAAACACCATATATTTT.

The chain has TRBV4-1 and TRBJ2-7; 10 nucleotides line up with TRBD2. Germline V lookup: CDR1 MGHRA, CDR2 YSYEKL. Unmatched junction bases numbered 7, after V lost 5 bases and J lost 3 bases. CDR3 size: 15 residues. CDR3 region: CASSKSGGGNYEQYF. The DNA for the CDR3 is TGCGCCAGCAGCAAAAGCGGGGGGGGCAACTACGAGCAGTACTTC.

This rearrangement joins TRBV6-5 to TRBJ2-2; weak D call: TRBD2 (5 bases). Germline V CDR1 and CDR2: MNHEY, SVGAGI. The CDR3 has 15 amino acids. The ends were cut back, 6 bases at V and 1 base at J, with 12 bases in the middle. Here the CDR3 DNA reads TGTGCCAGCAGCGATGGACTTGTGAACACCGGGGAGCTGTTTTTT. The encoded protein is CASSDGLVNTGELFF.

The rearrangement links TRBV7-3 to TRBJ1-1; D gene ambiguous. Germline assignment: CDR1 SGHTA and CDR2 FQGTGA. This CDR3 has 14 amino acids. Trimming pared 5 bases from V and 4 bases from J, leaving 14 bases between. The CDR3 is CASSLASAGTEAFF. The CDR3 nucleotides read TGTGCCAGCAGCCTAGCCTCAGCGGGCACTGAAGCTTTCTTT.

This clone was picked up one time. The chain employs TRBV7-2 and TRBJ2-5; D might be TRBD1 (5 bases). V was cut by 2 bases and J by 4 bases, with 14 bases left in between. CDR1 and CDR2 from the germline V gene are SGHTA and FQGNSA. The CDR3 covers 15 residues. CDR3 sequence reads: CASSLQGWAGETQYF. DNA for the CDR3: TGTGCCAGCAGCTTACAGGGATGGGCTGGAGAGACCCAGTACTTC.

This rearrangement joins TRBV15 to TRBJ2-7; no firm D call. The CDR3 has 14 amino acids. The V end lost 6 bases, the J end lost 4 bases, and 16 bases lay between the germline ends. The germline gives CDR1 LNHNV, CDR2 YYDKDF (reference sequence). In nucleotides, the CDR3 is TGTGCCACCAGTACTGCAGTAACGACATACGAGCAGTACTTC. Translated: CATSTAVTTYEQYF.

The CDR3 sequence is CASSQGPTGVVYNEQFF. The CDR3 DNA follows: TGTGCCAGCAGCCAAGGCCCAACGGGGGTGGTGTACAATGAGCAGTTCTTC. V usage is TRBV14 and J usage is TRBJ2-1; possible D gene TRBD2, 6 bases. Trimming took off 1 base at V and 4 bases at J, with 17 bases between the two ends. The CDR3 loop spans 17 amino acids. The germline CDR1 and CDR2 sequences are SGHDN and FVKESK.

This clone is a singleton in its sample. CDR3 in DNA: TGCGCCAGCGCCGGGCTAGCGGGCACAGATACGCAGTATTTT. Amino acids: CASAGLAGTDTQYF. This rearrangement joins TRBV5-1 to TRBJ2-3; 7 bases agree with TRBD2. The CDR3 runs 14 residues. The junction had 6 bases not matched to a gene; V was cut back by 7 bases and J by 1 base. Germline CDR1 and CDR2: SGHRS and YFSETQ.

The CDR3 DNA is TGTGCCAGCAGTAGGAGCTGGACAGTTGAAGCTTTCTTT. Protein product: CASSRSWTVEAFF. The genes are TRBV5-6 and TRBJ1-1, with D maybe TRBD1 (6 bases). CDR1 is SGHDT, CDR2 YYEEEE, per germline. The CDR3 is 13 residues long. Trimming shortened V by 5 bases and J by 7 bases, and 15 bases separated the two germline ends. Complete variable domain (other parts from reference TRBV5-6 and TRBJ1-1): DAGVTQSPTHLIKTRGQQVTLRCSPKSGHDTVSWYQQALGQGPQFIFQYYEEEERQRGNFPDRFSGHQFPNYSSELNVNALLLGDSALYLCASSRSWTVEAFFGQGTRLTVV.

The CDR3 DNA sequence: TGTGCCAGCAGCGGGGACAGGGGCTCGTCGCGCACCTTC. The encoded protein is CASSGDRGSSRTF. The chain carries TRBV5-4 and TRBJ1-2; 10 nucleotides align to TRBD1. V was clipped by 4 bases and J by 13 bases; unmatched bases: 10. There are 13 residues in the CDR3. CDR1 is SGHNT and CDR2 is YYREEE in the germline V gene (reference sequence). The full variable domain, with the rest looked up from reference TRBV5-4 and TRBJ1-2, is ETGVTQSPTHLIKTRGQQVTLRCSSQSGHNTVSWYQQALGQGPQFIFQYYREEENGRGNFPPRFSGLQFPNYSSELNVNALELDDSALYLCASSGDRGSSRTFGSGTRLTVV.

V is TRBV28 and J is TRBJ2-7, with TRBD2 matching over 9 bases. This CDR3 region has 13 residues. Germline V gene sequence: CDR1 MDHEN, CDR2 SYDVKM. Unmatched junction bases numbered 6, after V lost 6 bases and J lost 6 bases. Here the CDR3 reads CASRIAGAPEQYF. CDR3 in DNA: TGTGCCAGCAGGATAGCGGGAGCACCCGAGCAGTACTTC.

The rearrangement links TRBV7-6 to TRBJ2-1, with TRBD1 matching 7 bases. V gave up 0 bases and J gave up 5 bases; unmatched junction bases: 4. The CDR3 length is 15 residues. CDR1 and CDR2 (germline): SGHVS, FNYEAQ. The CDR3, as DNA: TGTGCCAGCAGCTTAGCCGGGACAGTTGACAATGAGCAGTTCTTC. Protein sequence: CASSLAGTVDNEQFF. Using reference TRBV7-6 and TRBJ2-1 for the parts outside the CDR3, the full variable domain is GAGVSQSPRYKVTKRGQDVALRCDPISGHVSLYWYRQALGQGPEFLTYFNYEAQQDKSGLPNDRFSAERPEGSISTLTIQRTEQRDSAMYRCASSLAGTVDNEQFFGPGTRLTVL.

J is TRBJ2-5 and V is TRBV11-2; D is unclear. Per germline, CDR1 SGHAT and CDR2 FQNNGV. The length of the CDR3 is 11 residues. The V end was cut by 8 bases, the J end by 4 bases, with 8 bases between. Here the CDR3 DNA reads TGTGCCAGCGTTGCCGGAGAGACCCAGTACTTC. This sequence encodes CASVAGETQYF.

This rearrangement joins TRBV7-2 to TRBJ1-1; TRBD1 aligns across 7 bases. From germline, CDR1 is SGHTA and CDR2 FQGNSA. With V trimmed by 0 bases and J by 4 bases, 8 bases remained unmatched. The CDR3 spans 16 residues. CDR3 bases: TGTGCCAGCAGCTTAGCGGCAGGGGGAAGGGGCACTGAAGCTTTCTTT. This translates into CASSLAAGGRGTEAFF.

The V call is TRBV18, the J call TRBJ2-7; 7 nucleotides agree with TRBD1. V lost 3 bases and J lost 5; bases outside the gene matches: 10. In germline, CDR1 is KGHSH, CDR2 LQKENI. This CDR3 region has 15 residues. The CDR3 reads CASSPSMTGSNEQYF. As DNA, the CDR3 is TGTGCCAGCTCACCGAGCATGACAGGGAGTAACGAGCAGTACTTC.

The chain links TRBV6-5 to TRBJ2-7, with D uncertain. This CDR3 has 14 amino acids. Germline assignment: CDR1 MNHEY and CDR2 SVGAGI. Trimming removed 0 bases from V and 7 bases from J, with 13 bases in between. DNA of the CDR3: TGTGCCAGCAGTTACTCTGAGTCCTTACGGGAGCAGTACTTC. This encodes CASSYSESLREQYF.

The CDR3 bases are TGCGCCAGCAGCCAAGAGGTGGGTCCGTACAATGAGCAGTTCTTC. This encodes CASSQEVGPYNEQFF. The chain has TRBV4-3 and TRBJ2-1; D gene ambiguous. This CDR3 region has 15 residues. CDR1 and CDR2 (germline): LGHNA, YSLEER. Trimming shortened V by 0 bases and J by 4 bases, and 10 bases separated the two germline ends.

This chain connects TRBV28 to TRBJ2-7; 9 bases map to TRBD1. V trimming: 7 bases; J trimming: 6 bases; junction bases outside the gene matches: 10. The CDR3 spans 14 residues. Germline lookup yields CDR1 MDHEN and CDR2 SYDVKM. CDR3 nucleotides: TGTGCCAGCACACCTCGGGACAGGGTGGGCGAGCAGTACTTC. Encoded protein: CASTPRDRVGEQYF.

The table lists this clone with a count of one. This rearrangement joins TRBV7-2 to TRBJ1-2, with 7 bases aligning to TRBD1. Germline V lookup: CDR1 SGHTA, CDR2 FQGNSA. The CDR3 is 13 residues long. J was trimmed by 13 bases and V by 1 base; bases with no gene match: 9. Here the CDR3 reads CASSLEGAGLGTF. In DNA form, the CDR3 reads TGTGCCAGCAGCTTAGAGGGGGCGGGGCTCGGCACCTTC.

This chain links TRBV5-1 with TRBJ2-2; D gene uncertain. Per germline, CDR1 SGHRS and CDR2 YFSETQ. This CDR3 contains 12 residues. V gave up 0 bases and J gave up 4 bases, with 1 base separating them. This CDR3 is CASSLATGELFF. In DNA form, the CDR3 reads TGCGCCAGCAGCTTGGCCACCGGGGAGCTGTTTTTT. The whole variable domain, filled in from reference TRBV5-1 and TRBJ2-2, reads KAGVTQTPRYLIKTRGQQVTLSCSPISGHRSVSWYQQTPGQGLQFLFEYFSETQRNKGNFPGRFSGRQFSNSRSEMNVSTLELGDSALYLCASSLATGELFFGEGSRLTVL.

The chain's CDR3 is CASSSPGSYNTEAFF. In nucleotides, the CDR3 is TGTGCCAGCAGCTCCCCCGGGAGCTACAACACTGAAGCTTTCTTT. This chain connects TRBV11-2 to TRBJ1-1; D ambiguous. Germline CDR1 SGHAT, CDR2 FQNNGV. The CDR3 runs 15 residues. V was clipped by 4 bases and J by 2 bases, with 14 bases between them.

The genes are TRBV5-5 and TRBJ2-7, with 8 bases lining up with TRBD1. Germline V CDR1 and CDR2: SGHKS, YYEKEE (reference sequence). With 1 base clipped from V and 4 bases from J, the junction kept 1 base outside the gene matches. There are 13 residues in the CDR3. In nucleotides, the CDR3 is TGTGCCAGCAGCTTGACAGGGGGTTACGAGCAGTACTTC. This codes for CASSLTGGYEQYF.

This clone turned up a few times. V gene TRBV19 combines with J gene TRBJ2-4; perhaps TRBD1 as D (5 bases). Germline CDR1 reads LNHDA; CDR2 reads SQIVND (reference sequence). The CDR3 runs 15 residues. Trimming shortened V by 5 bases and J by 7 bases, and 18 bases separated the two germline ends. The CDR3 DNA follows: TGTGCCAGTAGTCAGACAGTAGGTGGACGGAACATTCAGTACTTC. Translation: CASSQTVGGRNIQYF.

The genes are TRBV2 and TRBJ1-1; D may be TRBD1 (6 bases). The CDR3 extends over 14 amino acids. CDR1 and CDR2 (germline): SNHLY, FYNNEI. V was cut by 5 bases and J by 7 bases, with 17 bases left in between. CDR3 region: CASSLDGGVHEAFF. In DNA, the CDR3 is TGTGCCAGCAGTTTAGACGGGGGCGTCCATGAAGCTTTCTTT.

The chain combines TRBV6-5 with TRBJ2-5; either TRBD1 or TRBD2 may fit D (6 bases each). The CDR3 has 13 residues. The V and J ends lost 1 base and 7 bases respectively, with 10 bases between them. The germline CDR1 and CDR2 sequences are MNHEY and SVGAGI. CDR3 DNA sequence: TGTGCCAGCAGTTACTTTGAGGGGGGGACCCAGTACTTC. Protein product: CASSYFEGGTQYF.

The chain links TRBV18 to TRBJ1-5; a possible D gene is TRBD1 (5 bases). The germline V gene has CDR1 KGHSH and CDR2 LQKENI. V lost 5 bases, J lost 1 base, and 9 bases lay in between. This CDR3 comprises 14 residues. This CDR3 reads CASSVRGSNQPQHF. CDR3 in DNA: TGTGCCAGCTCAGTCCGGGGCAGCAATCAGCCCCAGCATTTT. The full variable domain, completed using reference TRBV18 and TRBJ1-5, is NAGVMQNPRHLVRRRGQEARLRCSPMKGHSHVYWYRQLPEEGLKFMVYLQKENIIDESGMPKERFSAEFPKEGPSILRIQQVVRGDSAAYFCASSVRGSNQPQHFGDGTRLSIL.

The rearrangement joins TRBV29-1 to TRBJ1-1; D remains ambiguous. The germline gives CDR1 SQVTM, CDR2 ANQGSEA. The CDR3 has 15 amino acids. V gave up 5 bases and J gave up 4 bases, with 20 bases separating them. CDR3 in amino acids: CSVRRDSGGSTEAFF. CDR3 nucleotide sequence: TGCAGCGTTAGAAGGGATAGTGGCGGCAGCACTGAAGCTTTCTTT.

The chain uses TRBV15 and TRBJ1-5; D gene unclear. Germline V gene data show CDR1 as LNHNV and CDR2 as YYDKDF (reference sequence). The CDR3 has 13 amino acids. V gave up 0 bases and J gave up 6 bases, with 6 bases separating them. The CDR3 DNA reads as TGTGCCACCAGCAGAGATCGGGCTCAGCCCCAGCATTTT. Its translation is CATSRDRAQPQHF.

This clone was seen only once. The chain is built from TRBV28 and TRBJ1-2; TRBD1 is a possible D gene (5 bases). CDR1 MDHEN and CDR2 SYDVKM come from the germline V gene. Trimming left V 4 bases short and J 13 bases short, with 13 bases between. The CDR3 contains 11 residues. Here the CDR3 reads CASSSRRECTF. The CDR3 coding sequence is TGTGCCAGCAGTTCCCGCAGGGAGTGCACCTTC.